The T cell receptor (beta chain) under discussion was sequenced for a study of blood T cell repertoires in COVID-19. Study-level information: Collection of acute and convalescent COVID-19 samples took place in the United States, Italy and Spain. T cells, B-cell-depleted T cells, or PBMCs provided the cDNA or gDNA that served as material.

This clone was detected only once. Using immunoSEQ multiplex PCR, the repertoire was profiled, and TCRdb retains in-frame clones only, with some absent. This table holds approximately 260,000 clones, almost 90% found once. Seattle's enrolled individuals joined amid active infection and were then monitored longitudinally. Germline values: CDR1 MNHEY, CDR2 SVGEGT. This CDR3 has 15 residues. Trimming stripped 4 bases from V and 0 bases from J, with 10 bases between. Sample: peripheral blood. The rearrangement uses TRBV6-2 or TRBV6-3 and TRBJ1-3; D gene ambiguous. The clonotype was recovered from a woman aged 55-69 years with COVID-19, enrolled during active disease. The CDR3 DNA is TGTGCCAGCAGTTGGAGGTCCACCTCTGGAAACACCATATATTTT. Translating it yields CASSWRSTSGNTIYF.